The 30 T cell receptor beta chains in this list originate from one sample, sequenced in a study of T cells in women clearing cervical HPV infection. The repertoire was sequenced with immunoSEQ multiplex PCR; TCRdb's copy has only in-frame clones and lacks some. Listed are about 8,400 clones; around 8.5% falls within the top ten. Sequenced input: blood buffy coat. The receptors originated from a woman between 18 and 75 years old with a cervical HPV16 infection that either progressed to CIN3+ or cleared (not recorded which).

This clone is deemed medium-sized by its frequency. The read stops 3 residues short of the end of the CDR3; the missing end is completed from the germline J gene. The gene calls are TRBV18 and TRBJ1-3; TRBD1 matches 7 bases. The germline V gene encodes CDR1 KGHSH and CDR2 LQKENI. With V trimmed by 5 bases and J by 0 bases, 7 bases remained unmatched. This CDR3 is built from 16 residues. CDR3 loop: CASSNQGVSSGNTIYF. CDR3 DNA, as far as it was read: TGTGCCAGCTCAAACCAGGGGGTGAGCTCTGGAAACACC.

Comments on this clone: The read ends 3 residues before the CDR3 terminus; that terminus is restored from the germline J gene. This chain links TRBV6-2 or TRBV6-3 with TRBJ1-2; possible D gene TRBD1, 5 bases. Germline lookup yields CDR1 MNHEY and CDR2 SVGEGT. This CDR3 region has 15 residues. The covered CDR3 bases are TGTGCCAGCAGTTTGGGACTAGCCGTCGCCTACGAC. The encoded protein is CASSLGLAVAYD. The full CDR3 protein is CASSLGLAVAYDYTF.

Worth noting for this clone: With the read ending 3 residues before the CDR3 end, the germline J gene is used to fill in that end. The rearrangement joins TRBV2 to TRBJ2-3, with 9 bases fitting TRBD1. The CDR3 runs 14 residues. Germline V gene sequence: CDR1 SNHLY, CDR2 FYNNEI. CDR3 in amino acids: CASSADRGQETQYF. The CDR3 DNA, read in part, is TGTGCCAGCAGCGCGGACAGGGGCCAAGAGACG.

This clone is classed as medium-sized by frequency. The read halts 3 residues ahead of the CDR3 end, with the missing end drawn from the germline J gene. V usage is TRBV7-2 and J usage is TRBJ2-5; D is unresolved. V lost 5 bases to trimming and J lost 7 bases, with 11 bases between them. This CDR3 comprises 12 residues. CDR1 and CDR2 from the germline V gene are SGHTA and FQGNSA. CDR3 bases read: TGTGCCAGCAGCCCTTTAGAAGCGACC. Protein product: CASSPLEAT. The full CDR3 is CASSPLEATQYF.

Concerning this clone itself: The read ends 3 residues before the CDR3 terminus; that terminus is restored from the germline J gene. The chain recombines TRBV25-1 with TRBJ1-5; 9 bases fit TRBD1. The V gene's germline CDR1 is MGHDK and CDR2 SYGVNS. The V segment lost 5 bases and the J segment 6 bases; nucleotides outside the gene matches: 20. The CDR3 length is 19 residues. The CDR3 spells CASSSSSGTGWGNGQPQHF. The sequenced part of the CDR3 DNA is TGTGCCAGCAGTTCTTCCTCCGGGACAGGGTGGGGAAACGGTCAGCCC. Combining the CDR3 with reference TRBV25-1 and TRBJ1-5 gives the whole variable domain EADIYQTPRYLVIGTGKKITLECSQTMGHDKMYWYQQDPGMELHLIHYSYGVNSTEKGDLSSESTVSRIRTEHFPLTLESARPSHTSQYLCASSSSSGTGWGNGQPQHFGDGTRLSIL.

Judged by frequency, this clone is medium-sized. The read is 3 residues too short to cover the CDR3 end, so that end is filled in from the germline J gene. The chain carries TRBV9 and TRBJ2-2, with 9 bases identical to TRBD1. The CDR3 totals 17 residues. CDR1 is SGDLS, CDR2 YYNGEE, per germline. J was trimmed by 0 bases and V by 1 base; bases with no gene match: 4. CDR3 DNA (partial): TGTGCCAGCAGCGTAAGAAGGGACAGGGCGAACACCGGGGAG. Amino acids: CASSVRRDRANTGE. The entire CDR3 sequence reads CASSVRRDRANTGELFF. Based on the CDR3 plus reference TRBV9 and TRBJ2-2, the full variable domain is DSGVTQTPKHLITATGQRVTLRCSPRSGDLSVYWYQQSLDQGLQFLIQYYNGEERAKGNILERFSAQQFPDLHSELNLSSLELGDSALYFCASSVRRDRANTGELFFGEGSRLTVL.

Regarding this clone: The read falls 3 residues short of the CDR3 end, and the missing part is taken from the germline J gene. The V call is TRBV6-2 or TRBV6-3, the J call TRBJ2-5; D perhaps matches TRBD2 (5 bases). The V end lost 0 bases, the J end lost 5 bases, and 7 bases lay between the germline ends. CDR3 length: 13 residues. The germline V gene encodes CDR1 MNHEY and CDR2 SVGEGT. Incomplete CDR3 DNA: TGTGCCAGCAGTTACTCCGGGGTGGAGACC. It encodes CASSYSGVET. The whole CDR3 region reads CASSYSGVETQYF.

A remark on this clone: The read ends 3 residues before the CDR3 terminus; that terminus is restored from the germline J gene. V usage is TRBV2 and J usage is TRBJ1-2; D might be TRBD1 (5 bases). Germline values: CDR1 SNHLY, CDR2 FYNNEI. The length of the CDR3 is 13 residues. The CDR3 loop reads CASSDPGPYDYTF. The sequenced part of the CDR3 DNA is TGTGCCAGCAGTGATCCAGGGCCCTACGAC.

The CDR3 bases that were read are TGTGCCAGTAGTATAAACCTAGCGGGGTCTTTCATAGCCAAAAACATC. Its protein product is CASSINLAGSFIAKNI. The whole CDR3 sequence is CASSINLAGSFIAKNIYTF. This chain connects TRBV19 to TRBJ1-2; D uncertain. The CDR3 end lies 3 residues beyond the end of the read and is filled in from the germline J gene. This CDR3 is built from 19 residues. Germline V lookup: CDR1 LNHDA, CDR2 SQIVND (reference sequence).

A word on this clone: The read ends 3 residues early relative to the CDR3; the germline J gene fills the gap. The gene calls are TRBV7-2 and TRBJ1-2; 7 bases match TRBD1. Germline V lookup: CDR1 SGHTA, CDR2 FQGNSA. This CDR3 region has 15 residues. The chain's CDR3 is CASSLGRQGTYDYTF. The sequenced CDR3 bases are TGTGCCAGCAGCTTAGGTCGACAGGGAACCTACGAC.

As for this clone: The CDR3 end lies 3 residues beyond the end of the read and is filled in from the germline J gene. This chain connects TRBV6-1 to TRBJ1-1, with D tentatively TRBD1 (6 bases). The V and J ends lost 4 bases and 5 bases respectively, with 11 bases between them. Per the germline V gene, CDR1 is MNHNS and CDR2 is SASEGT. The CDR3 has 13 amino acids. CDR3 amino acids: CASSGGRRTEAFF. The CDR3 DNA, read in part, is TGTGCCAGCAGTGGGGGGCGGAGGACTGAA.

Worth noting for this clone: Read sequence stops 3 residues before the CDR3 end, and the germline J gene provides the missing end. The chain recombines TRBV7-6 with TRBJ2-4, with 10 bases fitting TRBD1. From germline, CDR1 is SGHVS and CDR2 FNYEAQ. This CDR3 region has 15 residues. The CDR3 bases that were read are TGTGCCAGCAGCTTAGGTGCGGGGACAGGGGATGGT. Translated: CASSLGAGTGDG. The CDR3 as a whole reads CASSLGAGTGDGQYF.

In the case of this clone: The observed sequence ends 3 residues before the CDR3 terminus, with the missing tail filled in from the germline J gene. J is TRBJ1-1 and V is TRBV7-9; D gene ambiguous. The CDR3 covers 15 residues. V was cut by 0 bases and J by 2 bases, with 10 bases left in between. Germline CDR1 and CDR2: SEHNR and FQNEAQ (reference sequence). CDR3 sequence reads: CASSLALAGNTEAFF. CDR3 DNA (partial): TGTGCCAGCAGCTTAGCCCTGGCAGGTAACACTGAA.

Points on this clone: Read coverage stops 3 residues before the CDR3 terminus; the germline J gene supplies the remainder. J is TRBJ2-5 and V is TRBV2; 7 bases agree with TRBD2. J gave up 1 base and V 10 bases, and 9 bases lay outside the gene matches. From germline, CDR1 is SNHLY and CDR2 FYNNEI. The CDR3 has 14 amino acids. The CDR3 protein is CAIPWGGSQETQYF. Partial CDR3 DNA: TGTGCCATCCCGTGGGGGGGGTCCCAAGAGACC.

Notes on this clone: The missing CDR3 end, 3 residues past where the read stops, is filled in from the germline J gene. The chain combines TRBV20-1 with TRBJ1-1, with 7 bases aligning to TRBD1. Germline V gene lookup returns CDR1 DFQATT and CDR2 SNEGSKA (reference sequence). This CDR3 contains 13 residues. This chain's CDR3 is CSARVPGTEKAFF. The sequenced CDR3 bases are TGCAGTGCTAGGGTACCTGGGACAGAGAAA.

CDR3 bases read: TGCGCCAGCAGCTTGAGGGTTCAGGACGGGGAG. This encodes CASSLRVQDGE. In full, the CDR3 reads CASSLRVQDGELFF. V gene TRBV5-1 combines with J gene TRBJ2-2; D is ambiguous. Sequencing ends 3 residues short of the CDR3 end; the germline J gene provides the rest. V was trimmed by 1 base and J by 7 bases, leaving 11 bases between them. Germline V gene data show CDR1 as SGHRS and CDR2 as YFSETQ. The CDR3 covers 14 residues.

As regards this clone: The junction departs from germline at one end; a sequencing error may be responsible. The read terminates 3 residues ahead of where the CDR3 ends, so the germline J gene completes it. V and J are TRBV7-7 and TRBJ1-5; D remains unclear. The CDR3 is 16 residues long. Germline-derived CDR1 and CDR2 are SSHAT and FNYEAQ (reference sequence). The CDR3 reads CASSLERGGSNQPQHF. Partial CDR3 DNA: TGTGCTAGCAGCTTAGAGAGAGGCGGGAGCAATCAGCCC.

As concerns this clone: From the germline J gene comes the end of the CDR3, since the read stops 3 residues before it. The chain is built from TRBV14 and TRBJ2-1, with a possible D match to TRBD1 (5 bases). CDR3 length: 15 residues. Germline V CDR1 and CDR2: SGHDN, FVKESK. Trimming took 4 bases from V and 3 from J, leaving 13 bases between them. The CDR3 region is CASSRRDLFYNEQFF. The CDR3 bases that were read are TGTGCCAGCAGCCGCAGGGATCTGTTCTACAATGAG.

Worth noting for this clone: The CDR3 end lies 3 residues beyond the end of the read and is filled in from the germline J gene. The rearrangement links TRBV18 to TRBJ1-2; D is unresolved. The length of the CDR3 is 14 residues. Germline loops: CDR1 KGHSH, CDR2 LQKENI. Here the CDR3 reads CASSPFSEPSDYTF. CDR3 DNA (partial): TGTGCCAGCTCACCATTTAGTGAACCGTCCGAC.

About this clone: The sequence runs out 3 residues before the end of the CDR3; the remainder is reconstructed from the germline J gene. V is TRBV5-5 and J is TRBJ1-4, with D unresolved. The V gene's germline CDR1 is SGHKS and CDR2 YYEKEE (reference sequence). This CDR3 spans 15 amino acids. CDR3: CASSLRVADNSPLFF. Partial CDR3 DNA: TGTGCCAGCAGCTTACGGGTTGCGGATAATTCACCA.

Worth noting for this clone: The CDR3 goes on 3 residues after the read ends, and that part is filled in from the germline J gene. V usage is TRBV2 and J usage is TRBJ1-3; D gene unclear. V shed 6 bases and J shed 3 bases, with 6 bases lying between them. The V gene's germline CDR1 is SNHLY and CDR2 FYNNEI. There are 12 residues in the CDR3. The sequenced CDR3 bases are TGTGCCAGCAGGCCCGGTGGAAACACC. Protein: CASRPGGNT. The CDR3 in full is CASRPGGNTIYF.

Concerning this clone itself: The sequence runs out 3 residues before the end of the CDR3; the remainder is reconstructed from the germline J gene. This chain connects TRBV2 to TRBJ1-6; D possibly corresponds to TRBD1 (5 bases). Trimming cost V 4 bases and J 9 bases, with 13 bases left between them. This CDR3 spans 14 amino acids. Germline CDR1 SNHLY, CDR2 FYNNEI. CDR3 region: CASSATPGISPLHF. The sequenced CDR3 bases are TGTGCCAGCAGTGCAACCCCAGGGATTTCACCC.

By frequency, this clone registers medium-sized (0.01 to 0.1%). The read finishes 3 residues shy of the CDR3 end, and the germline J gene is used to complete it. V is TRBV18 and J is TRBJ1-1; 8 bases match TRBD1. This CDR3 comprises 15 residues. After removal of 3 bases from V and 5 bases from J, the junction contained 8 bases not matched to a gene. Germline V gene sequence: CDR1 KGHSH, CDR2 LQKENI. The CDR3 sequence: CASSPIHRGGTEAFF. CDR3 DNA (partial): TGTGCCAGCTCACCCATCCACAGGGGGGGAACTGAA.

In regard to this clone: The read gets to within 3 residues of the CDR3 end, and the germline J gene fills in the rest. J is TRBJ2-1 and V is TRBV7-2; 14 bases are shared with TRBD2. V shed 8 bases and J 6 bases; nucleotides not matched to a gene: 6. The CDR3 has 15 residues. CDR1 SGHTA and CDR2 FQGNSA come from the germline V gene. CDR3 protein: CASAIGTSGGNEQFF. The part of the CDR3 DNA that was read is TGTGCCAGCGCTATAGGGACTAGCGGGGGCAATGAG.

Notes on this clone: The read falls 3 residues short of the CDR3 end, and the missing part is taken from the germline J gene. The chain has TRBV2 and TRBJ2-3, with 9 positions matching TRBD2. The germline V gene encodes CDR1 SNHLY and CDR2 FYNNEI. This CDR3 has 14 amino acids. The CDR3 reads CASLAGAGGETQYF. The DNA read from the CDR3 is TGTGCCAGCCTGGCGGGAGCGGGGGGAGAGACG.

Its frequency marks this clone as medium-sized. The CDR3 is cut off 3 residues early in the read; its end comes from the germline J gene. The chain has TRBV5-1 and TRBJ2-5; either TRBD1 or TRBD2 may fit D (5 bases each). Germline CDR1 is SGHRS and CDR2 is YFSETQ. Trimming took off 6 bases at V and 5 bases at J, with 14 bases between the two ends. CDR3 length equals 13 residues. CDR3 DNA (partial): TGCGCCAGCATGAGAGCAGAGGGGGAGACC. It codes for CASMRAEGET. The CDR3 as a whole reads CASMRAEGETQYF.

With regard to this clone: Read coverage stops 3 residues before the CDR3 terminus; the germline J gene supplies the remainder. This chain joins TRBV19 and TRBJ2-5, with D tentatively TRBD1 (6 bases). The CDR3 extends over 15 amino acids. Trimming took off 5 bases at V and 4 bases at J, with 17 bases between the two ends. Germline V CDR1 and CDR2: LNHDA, SQIVND (reference sequence). The CDR3 here is CASSGGQGMGETQYF. The covered CDR3 bases are TGTGCCAGTAGTGGGGGCCAGGGGATGGGAGAGACC.

As concerns this clone: The CDR3 is cut off 3 residues early in the read; its end comes from the germline J gene. The V call is TRBV18, the J call TRBJ1-2, with 9 bases fitting TRBD1. The CDR3 is 15 residues long. Trimming cost V 2 bases and J 4 bases; bases outside gene matches: 5. Germline V CDR1 and CDR2: KGHSH, LQKENI. CDR3 residues: CASSPKGQGGYGYTF. CDR3 DNA (partial): TGTGCCAGCTCACCAAAGGGACAGGGCGGCTATGGC.

Remarks on this clone: A read error may produce the germline difference seen at one junction end. Sequencing ends 3 residues short of the CDR3 end; the germline J gene provides the rest. The chain couples TRBV7-6 to TRBJ2-4; D gene unclear. This CDR3 has 13 amino acids. CDR1 is SGHVS and CDR2 is FNYEAQ in the germline V gene. CDR3 sequence: CPSSSVPKNIQYF. The part of the CDR3 DNA that was read is TGTCCCAGCAGCTCAGTCCCTAAAAACATT.

Worth noting for this clone: Read coverage stops 3 residues before the CDR3 terminus; the germline J gene supplies the remainder. This chain uses TRBV19 with TRBJ2-3; 7 bases are a match to TRBD1. Germline CDR1 LNHDA, CDR2 SQIVND (reference sequence). This CDR3 has 13 residues. V shed 9 bases, J shed 1 base, and the junction held 4 bases outside the gene matches. The CDR3 bases that were read are TGTGCCAGCAGGGACAGACGCACAGATACG. This translates into CASRDRRTDT. The whole CDR3 region reads CASRDRRTDTQYF.